Each of the 15 T cell receptor beta chains below was sequenced from the same sample in a study of cytomegalovirus exposure and HLA in healthy donors. The study ran its PCR with 60 Vbeta and 13 Jbeta primers. Generated by immunoSEQ multiplex PCR, the TCRdb table keeps only in-frame clones and is missing some. The sample holds approximately 77,000 clones, roughly four fifths seen once. Sequenced material: PBMCs. These receptors all come from a man aged 35 to 55 in good health and CMV-seronegative.

A remark on this clone: Its ends do not fully match the called genes, so a read error is possible. The same CDR3 arises from other DNA sequences in this sample as well. The V and J genes are TRBV15 and TRBJ2-7, with D tentatively TRBD1 (5 bases). This CDR3 is built from 14 residues. The germline V gene encodes CDR1 LNHNV and CDR2 YYDKDF (reference sequence). CDR3 nucleotide sequence: TGCGCCACCAGCAGAGTGGACACAGCCTACGAGCAGTACTTC. Protein product: CATSRVDTAYEQYF.

The CDR3 sequence is CASSGTSGRRYNEQFF. The CDR3 DNA is TGTGCCAGTAGCGGGACTAGCGGCCGTCGATACAATGAGCAGTTCTTC. The V call is TRBV19, the J call TRBJ2-1, with 11 bases fitting TRBD2. J lost 4 bases, V lost 6 bases, and 8 bases had no gene match. This CDR3 is built from 16 residues. Germline V CDR1 and CDR2: LNHDA, SQIVND (reference sequence).

The rearrangement joins TRBV7-2 to TRBJ2-3, with 7 bases aligning to TRBD2. Germline-derived CDR1 and CDR2 are SGHTA and FQGNSA. J lost 6 bases, V lost 8 bases, and 11 bases had no gene match. The CDR3 covers 14 residues. The CDR3 loop reads CASRWGGEGDTQYF. The CDR3 DNA is TGTGCCAGCCGTTGGGGGGGGGAAGGGGATACGCAGTATTTT.

The chain joins TRBV19 to TRBJ2-2; no firm D call. The CDR3 spans 13 residues. Between the trimmed V and J ends, which lost 2 bases and 7 bases, there was a span of 8 bases. The germline V gene has CDR1 LNHDA and CDR2 SQIVND (reference sequence). The CDR3 is CASSITGGGELFF. The CDR3 nucleotides are TGTGCCAGTAGTATAACCGGCGGCGGGGAGCTGTTTTTT. The variable domain in full, with the rest retrieved from reference TRBV19 and TRBJ2-2, is DGGITQSPKYLFRKEGQNVTLSCEQNLNHDAMYWYRQDPGQGLRLIYYSQIVNDFQKGDIAEGYSVSREKKESFPLTVTSAQKNPTAFYLCASSITGGGELFFGEGSRLTVL.

The genes are TRBV29-1 and TRBJ1-1, with a possible D match to TRBD1 (6 bases). Germline V gives CDR1 SQVTM, CDR2 ANQGSEA. The CDR3 has 13 residues. Deletions cut 6 bases from V and 4 bases from J, with 15 bases between. As DNA, the CDR3 is TGCAGCGTGACTATGGGGGCGGCCACTGAAGCTTTCTTT. Its protein product is CSVTMGAATEAFF. The entire variable domain, with the rest obtained from reference TRBV29-1 and TRBJ1-1, is as follows: SAVISQKPSRDICQRGTSLTIQCQVDSQVTMMFWYRQQPGQSLTLIATANQGSEATYESGFVIDKFPISRPNLTFSTLTVSNMSPEDSSIYLCSVTMGAATEAFFGQGTRLTVV.

The chain combines TRBV2 with TRBJ2-7; the match to TRBD2 covers 9 bases. J gave up 1 base and V 6 bases, and 4 bases lay outside the gene matches. The germline CDR1 and CDR2 sequences are SNHLY and FYNNEI. This CDR3 is built from 14 residues. DNA of the CDR3: TGTGCCAGCAGCCTTAGCGGGAGTTCCTACGAGCAGTACTTC. Translation: CASSLSGSSYEQYF.

The V gene is TRBV7-2, the J gene TRBJ2-1; 16 bases line up with TRBD2. CDR1 SGHTA and CDR2 FQGNSA come from the germline V gene. The CDR3 consists of 16 residues. The V segment lost 4 bases and the J segment 8 bases; nucleotides outside the gene matches: 5. In nucleotides, the CDR3 is TGTGCCAGCAGCTCAGGGACTAGCGGGAGGGACGATGAGCAGTTCTTC. Encoded protein: CASSSGTSGRDDEQFF.

This clone was counted once. The V call is TRBV2, the J call TRBJ2-2, with 7 bases that match TRBD1. The germline V gene has CDR1 SNHLY and CDR2 FYNNEI. The CDR3 has 15 amino acids. V was clipped by 5 bases and J by 1 base; unmatched bases: 4. The CDR3 DNA sequence: TGTGCCAGCAGTCAGACAGGGCTGAACACCGGGGAGCTGTTTTTT. Its protein is CASSQTGLNTGELFF.

This clone was seen more than once but under ten times. The V gene is TRBV7-2, the J gene TRBJ1-1; D remains ambiguous. Trimming cost V 1 base and J 1 base, with 10 bases left between them. This CDR3 is built from 15 residues. Germline CDR1 and CDR2: SGHTA and FQGNSA. DNA for the CDR3: TGTGCCAGCAGCTTAGATCCGGGAAAGAACACTGAAGCTTTCTTT. It encodes CASSLDPGKNTEAFF. Combining the CDR3 with reference TRBV7-2 and TRBJ1-1 gives the whole variable domain GAGVSQSPSNKVTEKGKDVELRCDPISGHTALYWYRQSLGQGLEFLIYFQGNSAPDKSGLPSDRFSAERTGGSVSTLTIQRTQQEDSAVYLCASSLDPGKNTEAFFGQGTRLTVV.

The J gene is TRBJ1-2, the V gene TRBV5-1, with 9 bases fitting TRBD1. This CDR3 contains 14 residues. Trimming removed 0 bases from V and 5 bases from J; junction bases left unmatched: 2. Germline loops: CDR1 SGHRS, CDR2 YFSETQ. The DNA for the CDR3 is TGCGCCAGCAGCTTGGGGGACAGGGATTATGGCTACACCTTC. Residues: CASSLGDRDYGYTF.

The chain employs TRBV10-3 and TRBJ2-1; 8 bases align to TRBD2. The germline V gene encodes CDR1 ENHRY and CDR2 SYGVKD. Trimming removed 9 bases from V and 7 bases from J; junction bases left unmatched: 8. The CDR3 is 13 amino acids. The CDR3 protein is CAIMPSGGNEQFF. The CDR3 DNA reads TGTGCCATTATGCCTTCGGGAGGGAATGAGCAGTTCTTC.

The chain carries TRBV28 and TRBJ1-5; the D gene is possibly TRBD1 (6 bases). Germline V gene lookup returns CDR1 MDHEN and CDR2 SYDVKM. The ends were cut back, 6 bases at V and 3 bases at J, with 12 bases in the middle. CDR3 length equals 14 residues. The CDR3: CASSQQGPNQPQHF. The CDR3 DNA reads as TGTGCCAGCAGCCAACAGGGCCCCAATCAGCCCCAGCATTTT.

The CDR3 region is CASSRGTGLDEQFF. The CDR3 DNA follows: TGTGCCAGCAGTAGAGGGACAGGGCTGGATGAGCAGTTCTTC. The chain has TRBV6-5 and TRBJ2-1; 9 bases are a match to TRBD1. From germline, CDR1 is MNHEY and CDR2 SVGAGI. This CDR3 comprises 14 residues. Trimming removed 5 bases from V and 8 bases from J; junction bases left unmatched: 7.

The rearrangement joins TRBV19 to TRBJ1-3; D ambiguous. The V and J ends lost 4 bases and 4 bases respectively, with 11 bases between them. This CDR3 region has 14 residues. The germline gives CDR1 LNHDA, CDR2 SQIVND (reference sequence). This CDR3 reads CASSKGLEGNTIYF. The CDR3 DNA reads TGTGCCAGTAGTAAAGGACTGGAAGGAAACACCATATATTTT.

The rearrangement uses TRBV5-1 and TRBJ2-5; D remains ambiguous. V was clipped by 4 bases and J by 1 base, with 11 bases between them. This CDR3 contains 14 residues. The germline CDR1 and CDR2 sequences are SGHRS and YFSETQ. Here the CDR3 reads CASSLGVLQETQYF. As DNA, the CDR3 is TGCGCCAGCAGCCTTGGAGTACTCCAAGAGACCCAGTACTTC.